This T cell receptor beta chain was profiled in a study of STAT5B mutations in CD4+ large granular lymphocyte leukemia. Study observations and caveats: 8/27 top patient clones versus 2/35 control clones were TRBV06-family.

The CDR3 length is 13 residues. Trimming took off 7 bases at V and 6 bases at J, with 12 bases between the two ends. CDR1 is SNHLY, CDR2 FYNNEI, per germline. As concerns this clone: The antigen remains undetermined.

The assay was run at survey level. The data were produced by immunoSEQ multiplex PCR, yet TCRdb's version contains in-frame clones alone and is incomplete. The table has tens of thousands of clones, roughly 84% seen once. The specimen was CD4+ T cells from blood buffy coats. The receptor's source is a human donor in good health. V and J are TRBV2 and TRBJ1-4, with no clear D. The CDR3: CASKDRGDEKLFF. The DNA of the CDR3 is TGTGCCAGCAAGGATCGGGGTGATGAAAAACTGTTTTTT.